Below are 23 T cell receptor beta chains sequenced from a single sample in a study of blood T cells in healthy people across ages. A sample-barcoded 5' primer and a J-beta primer mix were used in a second PCR of about 7 to 12 cycles. TCRdb called the 5' RACE reads again in MiXCR, with one record for every CDR3 protein. Of about 1.5 million distinct CDR3 sequences in the sample, 35% to 45% are singletons; the top ten hold about 3.8%. Material for sequencing was blood. The source is a woman aged 18-29 years in good health.

This clonotype appeared a single time. The chain has TRBV24-1 and TRBJ2-1; weak D call: TRBD1 (5 bases). The CDR3 length is 12 residues. Germline V gene sequence: CDR1 KGHDR, CDR2 SFDVKD. The ends were cut back, 4 bases at V and 13 bases at J, with 13 bases in the middle. This CDR3 is CATSEGQETQFF. The CDR3 nucleotides are TGTGCCACCAGTGAGGGGCAAGAGACCCAGTTCTTC.

V is TRBV11-2 and J is TRBJ2-3; 12 nucleotides agree with TRBD2. Trimming at V came to 5 bases and at J to 1 base, leaving 4 bases not matched to a gene. Germline V gives CDR1 SGHAT, CDR2 FQNNGV. The CDR3 contains 16 residues. CDR3 DNA: TGTGCCAGCAGCGGACGGACTAGCGGGGGCACAGATACGCAGTATTTT. As protein: CASSGRTSGGTDTQYF.

The sample holds a few counts of this clonotype. The chain recombines TRBV5-5 with TRBJ2-1; D may correspond to TRBD1 or TRBD2 (5 bases each). Between the trimmed V and J ends, which lost 5 bases and 0 bases, there was a span of 6 bases. This CDR3 has 13 residues. Per germline, CDR1 SGHKS and CDR2 YYEKEE (reference sequence). The CDR3 bases are TGTGCCAGCAGGGGGGTCTCCTACAATGAGCAGTTCTTC. Translating gives CASRGVSYNEQFF.

This clonotype came up many times. The chain recombines TRBV7-2 with TRBJ2-7; tentative D call: TRBD1 (6 bases). The germline V and J ends were trimmed by 0 bases and 1 base, with 10 bases remaining between them. CDR3 size: 15 residues. Germline CDR1 and CDR2: SGHTA and FQGNSA. The DNA for the CDR3 is TGTGCCAGCAGCTTAGCCGAGGGACAATCCTACGAGCAGTACTTC. Translating gives CASSLAEGQSYEQYF.

Comment on this clonotype: A read error may produce the germline difference seen at one junction end. The genes are TRBV6-2 or TRBV6-3 and TRBJ2-3, with D perhaps TRBD1 (5 bases). In germline, CDR1 is MNHEY, CDR2 SVGEGT. This CDR3 comprises 14 residues. The CDR3 sequence: CASSYGAGPVAQYF. CDR3 nucleotide sequence: TGTGCCAGCAGTTACGGGGCAGGGCCTGTTGCGCAGTACTTT.

The chain carries TRBV20-1 and TRBJ2-5, with D unresolved. Germline CDR1 reads DFQATT; CDR2 reads SNEGSKA (reference sequence). This CDR3 has 12 residues. Trimming took off 2 bases at V and 4 bases at J, with 8 bases between the two ends. Here the CDR3 reads CSARFAVETQYF. DNA for the CDR3: TGCAGTGCTAGATTCGCGGTAGAGACCCAGTACTTC.

V gene TRBV6-2 or TRBV6-3 combines with J gene TRBJ2-5; 11 bases agree with TRBD2. The J call is uncertain, as TRBJ2-7 better fits the DNA end. This CDR3 is 15 amino acids long. Per germline, CDR1 MNHEY and CDR2 SVGEGT. CDR3 DNA: TGTGCCAGCAGCGACTCTCTAGCGGGAGGCTACGAGCAGTACTTC. This sequence encodes CASSDSLAGGYEQYF.

V usage is TRBV2 and J usage is TRBJ2-7; D is perhaps TRBD2 (6 bases). Germline CDR1 and CDR2: SNHLY and FYNNEI. The V end was cut by 11 bases, the J end by 12 bases, with 29 bases between. This CDR3 contains 14 residues. In nucleotides, the CDR3 is TGTGCCTGCTTCACTTGGGGGGACGGCCTCTTTCGGTACTTC. It specifies CACFTWGDGLFRYF.

J is TRBJ1-2 and V is TRBV27, with TRBD1 matching 9 bases. The V gene's germline CDR1 is MNHEY and CDR2 SMNVEV (reference sequence). V shed 5 bases and J 6 bases; nucleotides not matched to a gene: 7. The CDR3 is made up of 14 amino acids. In DNA form, the CDR3 reads TGTGCCAGCAGTACCACAGGGGGCTTAGATGGCTACACCTTC. This encodes CASSTTGGLDGYTF.

The rearrangement links TRBV20-1 to TRBJ1-2; 8 positions match TRBD1. V lost 3 bases, J lost 9 bases, and 15 bases stayed unmatched. In germline, CDR1 is DFQATT, CDR2 SNEGSKA (reference sequence). The CDR3 loop spans 15 amino acids. CDR3 sequence reads: CSARGTVSGGGRYTF. CDR3 in DNA: TGCAGTGCTAGGGGAACCGTATCAGGGGGCGGGCGCTACACCTTC.

The gene calls are TRBV21-1 and TRBJ1-1. TRBV21-1 is annotated as a pseudogene. The CDR3 sequence is 14 residues long. CDR3 coding DNA: TGTGCCAGCAGCACCACGGACCGGAACACTGAAGCTTTCTTT. Residues: CASSTTDRNTEAFF.

This chain uses TRBV6-6 with TRBJ2-1; 8 positions match TRBD2. The ends lost 6 bases at V and 9 bases at J; junction bases unmatched: 10. The germline V gene has CDR1 MNHNY and CDR2 SVGAGI (reference sequence). The CDR3 contains 14 residues. The CDR3 here is CASRLAGRTLEQFF. CDR3 nucleotide sequence: TGTGCCAGCAGATTAGCGGGAAGGACCCTTGAGCAGTTCTTC.

The gene calls are TRBV9 and TRBJ1-2, with TRBD1 matching over 9 bases. CDR3 length: 15 residues. Germline CDR1 and CDR2: SGDLS and YYNGEE. The V and J ends lost 3 bases and 2 bases, in that order; junction bases with no gene match: 5. In DNA form, the CDR3 reads TGTGCCAGCAGCGCGAAGGGACAGGGAAACTATGGCTACACCTTC. Protein: CASSAKGQGNYGYTF. Full variable domain (outside the CDR3, taken from reference TRBV9 and TRBJ1-2): DSGVTQTPKHLITATGQRVTLRCSPRSGDLSVYWYQQSLDQGLQFLIQYYNGEERAKGNILERFSAQQFPDLHSELNLSSLELGDSALYFCASSAKGQGNYGYTFGSGTRLTVV.

This clonotype has a count of ten or more. V is TRBV7-9 and J is TRBJ1-2; D remains unclear. Trimming pared 1 base from V and 6 bases from J, leaving 12 bases between. Germline values: CDR1 SEHNR, CDR2 FQNEAQ (reference sequence). The CDR3 is 14 amino acids. The chain's CDR3 is CASSLERVLNGYTF. The CDR3, as DNA: TGTGCCAGCAGCTTAGAGCGGGTGCTCAATGGCTACACCTTC.

The CDR3 DNA sequence: TGTGCCAGCAGCCAAGGGGCGGGATTGAGCTCCTACGAGCAGTACTTC. Its translation: CASSQGAGLSSYEQYF. This chain uses TRBV3-1 with TRBJ2-7; maybe TRBD2 (6 bases). Germline V gene lookup returns CDR1 LGHDT and CDR2 YNNKEL (reference sequence). V dropped 1 base and J dropped 0 bases, with 13 bases sitting between them. The length of the CDR3 is 16 residues.

In DNA, the CDR3 is TGTGCCACTCGATCCCAGGGACAGGGAACCGCCTACGAGCAGTACTTC. Amino acid sequence: CATRSQGQGTAYEQYF. The chain couples TRBV27 to TRBJ2-7, with 9 positions matching TRBD1. CDR3 length equals 16 residues. Unmatched junction bases numbered 15, after V lost 10 bases and J lost 2 bases. The V gene's germline CDR1 is MNHEY and CDR2 SMNVEV (reference sequence).

This chain uses TRBV7-9 with TRBJ2-1, with 8 bases fitting TRBD2. The J call may be mistaken, given a closer DNA end match to TRBJ2-7. CDR1 is SEHNR, CDR2 FQNEAQ, per germline (reference sequence). The CDR3 totals 19 residues. CDR3 loop: CASSLGDLRAGALYNEQYF. CDR3 bases: TGTGCCAGCAGCTTAGGAGATTTACGAGCGGGGGCGTTATACAATGAGCAGTACTTC.

This chain uses TRBV2 with TRBJ1-1; D call uncertain. Between the trimmed V and J ends, which lost 6 bases and 1 base, there was a span of 9 bases. Germline V lookup: CDR1 SNHLY, CDR2 FYNNEI. CDR3 size: 13 residues. In DNA form, the CDR3 reads TGTGCCAGCAGGCCGGGAGAGAACACTGAAGCTTTCTTT. This gives the protein CASRPGENTEAFF.

The CDR3: CASSFFGADYEQYF. CDR3 DNA sequence: TGTGCCAGCAGCTTTTTCGGGGCGGACTACGAGCAGTACTTC. The chain carries TRBV7-2 and TRBJ2-7; D is tentatively TRBD1 or TRBD2 (5 bases each). This CDR3 region has 14 residues. In germline, CDR1 is SGHTA, CDR2 FQGNSA. Trimming cost V 3 bases and J 3 bases, with 12 bases left between them. Looking up the rest from reference TRBV7-2 and TRBJ2-7 gives the full variable domain: GAGVSQSPSNKVTEKGKDVELRCDPISGHTALYWYRQSLGQGLEFLIYFQGNSAPDKSGLPSDRFSAERTGGSVSTLTIQRTQQEDSAVYLCASSFFGADYEQYFGPGTRLTVT.

The chain uses TRBV3-1 and TRBJ2-3; 9 bases match TRBD2. Germline CDR1 is LGHDT and CDR2 is YNNKEL (reference sequence). The CDR3 totals 17 residues. Trimming removed 4 bases from V and 1 base from J; junction bases left unmatched: 9. CDR3 protein: CASSLTWERGGTDTQYF. CDR3 sequence (DNA): TGTGCCAGCAGCCTAACCTGGGAGCGGGGGGGCACAGATACGCAGTATTTT.

The J gene is TRBJ2-1, the V gene TRBV5-1, with a tentative D call TRBD2 (6 bases). The CDR3 spans 14 residues. V lost 4 bases and J 6 bases, leaving 14 bases between the germline ends. Germline CDR1 and CDR2: SGHRS and YFSETQ. CDR3 sequence (DNA): TGCGCCAGCAGCCTCATCGGCGGGGCCAATGAGCAGTTCTTC. Protein: CASSLIGGANEQFF.

The V and J genes are TRBV4-1 and TRBJ2-5; either TRBD1 or TRBD2 may supply D (5 bases each). The CDR3 totals 15 residues. Germline-derived CDR1 and CDR2 are MGHRA and YSYEKL. Trimming left V 1 base short and J 3 bases short, with 12 bases between. CDR3 coding DNA: TGCGCCAGCAGCCAAGTACCGGGGCCCGAAGAGACCCAGTACTTC. Protein sequence: CASSQVPGPEETQYF.

CDR3 DNA sequence: TGTGCCAGCAGCTGGGGGGGGTACCAGCGGGAGGAGACTGAGCAGTTCTTC. It yields the protein CASSWGGYQREETEQFF. This rearrangement joins TRBV7-2 to TRBJ2-1; 9 bases match TRBD2. From germline, CDR1 is SGHTA and CDR2 FQGNSA. Trimming removed 4 bases from V and 9 bases from J; junction bases left unmatched: 16. This CDR3 comprises 17 residues.